The clone carrying this T cell receptor beta chain was detected once. Its antigen is not identified. The junction had 6 bases not matched to a gene; V was cut back by 4 bases and J by 4 bases. Germline V CDR1 and CDR2: SGHRS, YFSETQ. CDR3 length equals 14 residues. These data belong to a study of T cell responses to AZD1222 COVID-19 vaccine. Study-level information: Second doses at about 4 or about 12 weeks were pooled.

Notes on the study in general: An increase in Spike-specific TCR breadth and depth was observed after two AZD1222 doses. Repertoire sampling occurred only after the peak T cell response. AZD1222 recipients seropositive at baseline numbered only six or seven.

Sequencing used immunoSEQ multiplex PCR; TCRdb keeps in-frame clones, though not all of them. This table has roughly 120,000 clones, 85% to 95% appearing once. The sequences come from peripheral blood, collected on day 0 of AZD1222 vaccination. The chain combines TRBV5-1 with TRBJ1-1; 8 positions agree with TRBD1. The clonotype comes from an adult in good health. CDR3 sequence (DNA): TGCGCCAGCAGCCAGGACAGGGTTGGCACTGAAGCTTTCTTT. Its protein product is CASSQDRVGTEAFF.